This T cell receptor beta chain is drawn from a study of regulatory T cells in long-lasting Graves disease. Study-wide findings and caveats: Persistent disease preferred TRBV28, TRBJ1-2 and TRBJ2-5.

On this clonotype itself: Its antigen remains unknown.

Building of the TCR beta libraries involved iRepertoire HTBI primers and Arm-PCR of CDR3 regions. MiXCR, applied by TCRdb to the multiplex PCR reads, yields one record per CDR3 protein. Among hundreds of thousands of distinct CDR3 sequences listed, about 32% were seen once. CDR3 length equals 17 residues. CDR1 is SGHVS, CDR2 FNYEAQ, per germline. V shed 1 base and J 1 base; nucleotides not matched to a gene: 3. Specified time point: persistent/refractory GD, antithyroid drugs over 5 years with positive TRAb. PBMCs were the source of the RNA used for TCR sequencing. The chain joins TRBV7-6 to TRBJ2-1, with 11 bases fitting TRBD2. The sample here was peripheral blood mononuclear cells (PBMCs), taken when the disease was refractory, from a patient treated with antithyroid drugs. The origin of this receptor is a female donor with Graves disease. The CDR3 DNA follows: TGTGCCAGCAGCTTAGTCACTAGCGGGAGTTCCTACAATGAGCAGTTCTTC. This gives the protein CASSLVTSGSSYNEQFF. The full variable domain, in which reference TRBV7-6 and TRBJ2-1 provide the parts outside the CDR3, is GAGVSQSPRYKVTKRGQDVALRCDPISGHVSLYWYRQALGQGPEFLTYFNYEAQQDKSGLPNDRFSAERPEGSISTLTIQRTEQRDSAMYRCASSLVTSGSSYNEQFFGPGTRLTVL.